This TCR beta chain was captured in a study of blood T cell repertoires in COVID-19. In the study overall: From the United States, Italy and Spain came samples of acute and convalescent COVID-19. PBMCs, B-cell-depleted T cells, or T cells were the source of the cDNA or gDNA that made up the material.

Per the authors' pipeline: Reference gene primer amplification in the assay estimated nucleated cell counts. Profiling relied on immunoSEQ multiplex PCR, and the TCRdb table lists in-frame clones only, not all of them. D and trimming were read from the DNA, whereas the V and J calls and clone size are those reported in that table. The sample carries about 200,000 clones, approximately 80% recorded once. Trimming removed 3 bases from V and 10 bases from J, with 18 bases in between. This CDR3 region has 14 residues. Germline assignment: CDR1 LNHDA and CDR2 SQIVND (reference sequence). Those enrolled in Seattle joined during active infection and were followed longitudinally afterward.

This TCR derives from a man in his fifties or sixties with COVID-19, enrolled during active disease. This chain joins TRBV19 and TRBJ1-1; D not certain. The material sequenced was peripheral blood. DNA of the CDR3: TGTGCCAGTAGTATTCCCCACGGGAGGTCGCGAGCTTTCTTT. Translated: CASSIPHGRSRAFF.